The sequence of this T cell receptor beta chain was determined in a study of blood T cell repertoires in COVID-19. The repertoire was sequenced with immunoSEQ multiplex PCR; TCRdb's copy has only in-frame clones and lacks some. The sample holds more than 95,000 clones; around four fifths are singletons and the top ten take about 4.8%. CDR1 and CDR2 from the germline V gene are SQVTM and ANQGSEA. CDR3 length: 11 residues. Trimming shortened V by 4 bases and J by 2 bases, and 6 bases separated the two germline ends. This chain joins TRBV29-1 and TRBJ2-7; a possible D gene is TRBD1 (5 bases). The source is a man aged 55 to 69 with acute or convalescent COVID-19. The sequenced material came from peripheral blood. In DNA form, the CDR3 reads TGCAGCGTTGCCAGGGCCTACGAGCAGTACTTC. Translating gives CSVARAYEQYF.